Listed below are T cell receptor beta chains from one sample, sequenced in a study of shared clonotypes between healthy human individuals. The protocol was immunoSEQ multiplex PCR, while the TCRdb copy is restricted to in-frame clones and leaves out a portion. The table lists approximately 2,000,000 clones, less than 95% of them singletons. Sequenced: naive CD4+ T cells from PBMCs. The origin of the receptors is a man between 18 and 35 years old in good health. Some clones in this sample may be carry-over from other donors' samples. The CDR3 runs from the conserved cysteine through the conserved F or W. A D gene is named only where the DNA matches it firmly.

d_call,j_call,v_call,cdr3_aa
-,TRBJ2-7,TRBV11-3,CASSYPQNYCRWEYF
-,TRBJ1-4,TRBV6-1,CASRYNVVGNEKLFF
-,TRBJ2-1,TRBV6-5,CASSYGKTTEQFF
-,TRBJ2-3,TRBV28,CASGPGRTDTQYF
-,TRBJ2-1,TRBV4-1,CASSQGSSGIYNEQFF
-,TRBJ2-4,TRBV10-2,CASSEPPGWTKNIQYF
-,TRBJ2-3,TRBV4-1,CASSQVPDTQYF
-,TRBJ1-2,TRBV11-2,CASSLIGGEDYGYTF
TRBD2,TRBJ2-2,TRBV11-3,CASSPGGRKKAGELFF
-,TRBJ1-2,TRBV15,CATSRDLKGGYANYGYTF
-,TRBJ1-5,TRBV27,CASRDYAGYNQPQHF
-,TRBJ2-7,TRBV6-1,CASSERFGLQDQQYF
-,TRBJ1-4,TRBV10-3,CAISESGSATNEKLFF
TRBD2,TRBJ2-3,TRBV7-2,CASSPSGRRTDTQYF
-,TRBJ2-7,TRBV29-1,CSVASSYEQYF
-,TRBJ2-7,TRBV29-1,CSVGGRVGGHEQYF
TRBD2,TRBJ2-7,TRBV28,CASSFEREFTYEQYF
-,TRBJ2-2,TRBV30,CAWSVTGTGELFF
-,TRBJ1-3,TRBV19,CASSIGSIGNTIYF
-,TRBJ1-1,TRBV11-1,CASSFSGSTEAFF
TRBD1,TRBJ2-7,TRBV5-4,CASSLGQGVSYEQYF
TRBD1,TRBJ1-2,TRBV7-3,CASSSRQGRHYGYTF
TRBD1,TRBJ2-1,TRBV9,CASSFQIRDRGASENEQFF
TRBD1,TRBJ2-2,TRBV5-4,CASSGDSTTGELFF
TRBD2,TRBJ2-7,TRBV7-9,CASNGAGARPYEQYF
TRBD2,TRBJ2-1,TRBV7-3,CASSRYGTSSYNEQFF
-,TRBJ2-7,TRBV5-1,CASSSGRTVGLFYEQYF
-,TRBJ2-7,TRBV6-1,CASSESPGPSYEQYF